Shown below are 3 T cell receptor beta chains from a single sample sequenced in a study of blood T cell repertoires in COVID-19. Clones were read by immunoSEQ multiplex PCR, and TCRdb kept only the in-frame ones, dropping some. This repertoire shows some 500,000 clones, more than 75% found once; its top ten account for over 1.5%. Sequenced material: PBMCs or T cells enriched from blood (not recorded which). These receptors originate from a woman aged 40 to 50 who had recovered from COVID-19.

V usage is TRBV27 and J usage is TRBJ1-2, with no clear D. This CDR3 contains 13 residues. CDR1 and CDR2 (germline): MNHEY, SMNVEV (reference sequence). Trimming took 3 bases from V and 4 from J, leaving 9 bases between them. The CDR3, as DNA: TGTGCCAGCAGTTTTTACTCAAGCTATGGCTACACCTTC. It specifies CASSFYSSYGYTF.

The chain combines TRBV11-3 with TRBJ2-5; 7 bases are a match to TRBD1. Trimming took 5 bases from V and 2 from J; bases not matched to a gene: 8. The CDR3 has 15 amino acids. Germline CDR1 SGHNT, CDR2 YENEEA. CDR3 in DNA: TGTGCCAGCAGCCCCGACAGGGCTTCACAAGAGACCCAGTACTTC. Translated: CASSPDRASQETQYF.

The chain is built from TRBV19 and TRBJ1-2, with D unresolved. The CDR3 has 14 amino acids. The V end lost 7 bases, the J end lost 2 bases, and 14 bases lay between the germline ends. Germline V gives CDR1 LNHDA, CDR2 SQIVND (reference sequence). Here the CDR3 reads CASKVRGPNYGYTF. The CDR3 DNA reads as TGTGCCAGTAAAGTCAGAGGGCCCAACTATGGCTACACCTTC.